This T cell receptor beta chain was identified during a study of blood T cell repertoires in COVID-19. As for the study in general: Acute-phase and convalescent COVID-19 samples originated in the United States, Italy and Spain. The cDNA or gDNA used as material had been derived from T cells, B-cell-depleted T cells, or PBMCs.

The CDR3 length is 17 residues. Per the germline V gene, CDR1 is LNHDA and CDR2 is SQIVND (reference sequence). J gave up 8 bases and V 5 bases, and 18 bases lay outside the gene matches. Authors' processing steps: For nucleated cells, counts were estimated from reference gene primer amplification. Here immunoSEQ multiplex PCR was the method, and the copy in TCRdb shows in-frame clones only, minus some. Clone size and the V and J calls come from that table; the DNA yielded D and trimming. The sample includes about 59,000 clones, approximately 83% of them seen just once. The V and J genes are TRBV19 and TRBJ2-3, with TRBD2 matching over 8 bases. This receptor was taken from a woman of 80 years or more with acute or convalescent COVID-19. The sequencing input was peripheral blood. CDR3 DNA sequence: TGTGCCAGTAGTGGCACAAGCGGGGGAGGACCAGCCGTTACGCAGTATTTT. This sequence encodes CASSGTSGGGPAVTQYF.